Described below is a single T cell receptor (beta chain) sequence and its context. Its matching antigen is unknown. The donors (healthy individuals) were bone marrow donors. This sample stems from a study of cytomegalovirus exposure and HLA in healthy donors. Germline assignment: CDR1 SGHAT and CDR2 FQNNGV. This CDR3 is built from 13 residues. V gave up 5 bases and J gave up 6 bases, with 13 bases separating them. PCR primers comprised 60 Vbeta and 13 Jbeta primers. Data came from immunoSEQ multiplex PCR; TCRdb stores just in-frame clones and leaves some out. The table lists about 75,000 clones, 65% to 90% of them singletons. The study's findings and limits: Clonal expansion, a later analysis showed, was greater in HLA-associated TCR beta chains than in equally common others. Indistinguishable V segments such as TRBV6-2 and TRBV6-3 were excluded.

The source of this sequence is a man aged 70 or older in good health and CMV-seropositive. The specimen was PBMCs. The chain combines TRBV11-2 with TRBJ1-1; no firm D call. CDR3 loop: CASSTDLVSEAFF. CDR3 coding DNA: TGTGCCAGCAGCACAGATCTGGTTTCTGAAGCTTTCTTT.